What follows describes a single T cell receptor (beta chain). This sample is drawn from a study of blood T cell repertoires in COVID-19. Study members were between about 18 and 90 years old and lived in approximately 25 US regions. Each participant's cohort was designated according to participant-reported clinical history. Donors in Cohort 3 who had recovered were those with two negative PCRs, healthcare professional clearance, or resolution of their symptoms. Germline V gives CDR1 MNHEY, CDR2 SVGAGI. The CDR3 length is 12 residues. Trimming took 6 bases from V and 8 from J, leaving 13 bases between them. The repertoire was sequenced with immunoSEQ multiplex PCR; TCRdb's copy has only in-frame clones and lacks some. The repertoire includes more than 150,000 clones, 87% of them detected once, and 7% to 7.5% sits in the top ten.

The V and J genes are TRBV6-5 and TRBJ1-2; D possibly corresponds to TRBD1 (6 bases). This sequence was found in a woman in her forties or fifties who had recovered from COVID-19. The sequencing sample was made of PBMCs or T cells enriched from blood (not recorded which). The CDR3 region is CASSPGGWGYTF. In nucleotides, the CDR3 is TGTGCCAGCAGCCCGGGGGGCTGGGGCTACACCTTC.